The sample holds one count of the clone carrying this T cell receptor (beta chain). The sample comes from a study of blood T cell repertoires in COVID-19. With V trimmed by 3 bases and J by 3 bases, 2 bases remained unmatched. The CDR3 loop spans 14 amino acids. Germline V gene sequence: CDR1 SGDLS, CDR2 YYNGEE. The method was immunoSEQ multiplex PCR; TCRdb's version includes in-frame clones alone and lacks a portion of them. Among about 100,000 clones, about 86% were seen once, and the ten largest hold about 5%. This chain links TRBV9 with TRBJ2-7; 11 bases match TRBD1. Sequencing input: peripheral blood. This receptor was obtained from a human donor in a cohort sampled during active COVID-19. CDR3 sequence reads: CASSGGTGGYEQYF. DNA of the CDR3: TGTGCCAGCAGCGGCGGGACAGGGGGCTACGAGCAGTACTTC.